Below are 10 T cell receptor beta chains sequenced from a single sample in a study of T cell repertoires in cytomegalovirus infection. TCRdb re-called the reads with MiXCR, one entry per CDR3 protein. The sample includes around 440,000 distinct CDR3 sequences, about 11% of them seen just once. The sample comprised PBMCs. The receptors stem from a human donor in good health (CMV status not recorded). Some clones in this sample may be carry-over from other donors' samples.

This clonotype has a count of ten or more. The rearrangement joins TRBV7-2 to TRBJ2-7, with TRBD2 identical over 10 bases. Looked up from germline, CDR1 is SGHTA and CDR2 is FQGNSA. The trim removed 6 bases at V and 2 bases at J, leaving 16 bases unmatched. CDR3 size: 18 residues. The CDR3 DNA is TGTGCCAGCAGACTAGGTAGCGGGAGGCTTCAAAAGGCCTACGAGCAGTACTTC. Translating it yields CASRLGSGRLQKAYEQYF.

This clonotype was detected many times. The chain has TRBV2 and TRBJ2-1; the D gene could be TRBD1 or TRBD2 (5 bases each). CDR1 and CDR2 (germline): SNHLY, FYNNEI. V dropped 3 bases and J dropped 2 bases, with 14 bases sitting between them. This CDR3 comprises 16 residues. For the CDR3, the DNA is TGTGCCAGCAGTGACCTGACCGGGGCCCCCTACAATGAGCAGTTCTTC. This encodes CASSDLTGAPYNEQFF.

This chain connects TRBV29-1 to TRBJ1-1; D remains ambiguous. Trimming cost V 5 bases and J 2 bases, with 21 bases left between them. The CDR3 loop spans 16 amino acids. The germline V gene encodes CDR1 SQVTM and CDR2 ANQGSEA. As DNA, the CDR3 is TGCAGCGTTAGTCCCCCCCGAGTTGAGATAAACACTGAAGCTTTCTTT. Its protein product is CSVSPPRVEINTEAFF.

This clonotype was counted ten times or more. V gene TRBV4-1 combines with J gene TRBJ1-5; perhaps TRBD1 as D (6 bases). Trimming cost V 1 base and J 2 bases, with 12 bases left between them. Germline assignment: CDR1 MGHRA and CDR2 YSYEKL. CDR3 length equals 16 residues. This CDR3 is CASSQVGGGRNQPQHF. CDR3 sequence (DNA): TGCGCCAGCAGCCAAGTCGGAGGGGGTCGCAATCAGCCCCAGCATTTT.

The V gene is TRBV20-1, the J gene TRBJ2-5; TRBD2 matches at 7 bases. With V trimmed by 5 bases and J by 1 base, 4 bases remained unmatched. Germline V lookup: CDR1 DFQATT, CDR2 SNEGSKA (reference sequence). CDR3 length: 13 amino acids. The CDR3 DNA reads as TGCAGTGCTGAGGGAGGGGCCCAAGAGACCCAGTACTTC. Translating gives CSAEGGAQETQYF.

This clonotype occurred many times. The chain combines TRBV12-3 or TRBV12-4 with TRBJ2-7; 10 nucleotides match TRBD1. V trimming: 5 bases; J trimming: 7 bases; junction bases outside the gene matches: 11. The CDR3 spans 15 residues. CDR3 in amino acids: CASSLQGQGSREQYF. CDR3 DNA sequence: TGTGCCAGCAGTCTTCAGGGACAGGGGAGCAGAGAGCAGTACTTC.

This rearrangement joins TRBV20-1 to TRBJ2-7; a weak D match, TRBD1 (5 bases). This CDR3 is built from 15 residues. V lost 1 base, J lost 3 bases, and 16 bases lay in between. The germline V gene has CDR1 DFQATT and CDR2 SNEGSKA (reference sequence). CDR3 region: CSARALGQLDYEQYF. Written as DNA, the CDR3 is TGCAGTGCTAGAGCTTTGGGGCAGCTAGACTACGAGCAGTACTTC.

This clonotype was counted ten times or more. The chain recombines TRBV7-9 with TRBJ2-5, with TRBD2 matching 7 bases. This CDR3 comprises 16 residues. The junction had 13 bases not matched to a gene; V was cut back by 5 bases and J by 4 bases. The germline V gene has CDR1 SEHNR and CDR2 FQNEAQ (reference sequence). Written as DNA, the CDR3 is TGTGCCAGCAGCCCGTTAAGCGGGACCCCCCGAGAGACCCAGTACTTC. Protein: CASSPLSGTPRETQYF.

This clonotype has a count of ten or more. J is TRBJ2-1 and V is TRBV28, with D possibly called TRBD1 or TRBD2 (5 bases each). The germline V gene has CDR1 MDHEN and CDR2 SYDVKM. The CDR3 runs 11 residues. Trimming removed 9 bases from V and 8 bases from J, with 11 bases in between. CDR3 sequence (DNA): TGTGCCAGGACTGGGGACGATGAGCAGTTCTTC. It codes for CARTGDDEQFF.

This clonotype appeared a few times. The chain joins TRBV7-4 to TRBJ2-3; 8 bases map to TRBD2. V trimming: 2 bases; J trimming: 1 base; junction bases outside the gene matches: 2. The germline V gene encodes CDR1 SGHVT and CDR2 SQSDAQ. This CDR3 comprises 15 residues. CDR3 region: CASSLWRGGTDTQYF. CDR3 DNA: TGTGCCAGCAGCTTATGGCGGGGGGGCACAGATACGCAGTATTTT.